A selection of T cell receptor beta chains follows, all from one sample in a study of blood T cell repertoires in COVID-19. TCRdb's copy holds only in-frame clones and misses some; the assay was immunoSEQ multiplex PCR. Of some 390,000 clones listed, roughly 86% are singletons. What was sequenced was peripheral blood. The receptors shown here come from a human donor in a cohort sampled during active COVID-19. Each CDR3 is given with its conserved first and last residue. The D gene is left open where the match is weak. Only part of the rows carry a size: once, few, many, or a class if the clone is expanded.

>TRBJ1-6|TRBV27|TRBD1|NA
CASSLSTGGDSPLHF
TGTGCCAGCAGTTTATCGACAGGGGGTGATTCACCCCTCCACTTT
>TRBJ1-1|TRBV6-5|NA|NA
CASSYLGLTEAFF
TGTGCCAGCAGTTACCTGGGACTCACTGAAGCTTTCTTT
>TRBJ2-5|TRBV2|NA|NA
CASSDPYQETQYF
TGTGCCAGCAGTGACCCCTACCAAGAGACCCAGTACTTC
>TRBJ2-7|TRBV4-1|NA|NA
CASSQENRGTREQYF
TGCGCCAGCAGCCAAGAGAACCGTGGGACTCGCGAGCAGTACTTC
>TRBJ1-5|TRBV25-1|NA|NA
CASSELQGDQPQHF
TGTGCCAGCAGTGAATTACAGGGAGACCAGCCCCAGCATTTT
>TRBJ2-7|TRBV5-6|NA|NA
CASSLDGREVAEQYF
TGTGCCAGCAGCTTGGATGGCAGGGAGGTCGCCGAGCAGTACTTC
>TRBJ1-2|TRBV10-2|NA|NA
CASSEDRFNYGYTF
TGCGCCAGCAGTGAGGACAGATTTAACTATGGCTACACCTTC
>TRBJ2-2|TRBV5-4|NA|NA
CASSWGNRRAGPGELFF
TGTGCCAGCAGCTGGGGAAATCGCAGGGCTGGGCCCGGGGAGCTGTTTTTT
>TRBJ1-6|TRBV5-1|NA|NA
CASSLRGFGSPASPLHF
TGCGCCAGCAGCTTGAGGGGGTTTGGGTCTCCGGCTTCACCCCTCCACTTT
>TRBJ2-7|TRBV28|NA|NA
CASSPPGTYPYEQYF
TGTGCCAGCAGCCCCCCCGGGACATACCCCTACGAGCAGTACTTC
>TRBJ2-1|TRBV6-4|NA|NA
CAREFWRGHLPPEQFF
TGTGCCAGGGAGTTTTGGAGGGGGCACCTCCCCCCTGAGCAGTTCTTC
>TRBJ1-5|TRBV19|NA|NA
CAGGFNQPQHF
TGTGCCGGGGGGTTCAATCAGCCCCAGCATTTT
>TRBJ1-1|TRBV9|TRBD1|NA
CASSARTGANTEAFF
TGTGCCAGCAGCGCCCGGACAGGGGCTAACACTGAAGCTTTCTTT
>TRBJ1-3|TRBV9|TRBD1|NA
CASSVSGGENTIYF
TGTGCCAGCAGCGTTTCAGGGGGCGAAAACACCATATATTTT
>TRBJ2-1|TRBV4-1|NA|NA
CASSQEGRGGDNEQFF
TGCGCCAGCAGCCAAGAGGGAAGGGGGGGGGACAATGAGCAGTTCTTC
>TRBJ1-4|TRBV19|NA|few
CASTPSRVEEKLFF
TGTGCCAGTACCCCCAGCAGGGTGGAGGAAAAACTGTTTTTT
>TRBJ1-6|TRBV7-2|NA|few
CASSPQGNSNSPLHF
TGTGCCAGCAGCCCCCAGGGTAACAGTAATTCACCCCTCCACTTT
>TRBJ2-6|TRBV5-4|NA|NA
CASSWGPGANVLTF
TGTGCCAGCAGCTGGGGCCCTGGGGCCAACGTCCTGACTTTC
>TRBJ2-7|TRBV19|TRBD2|NA
CASSGRTSGSYEQYF
TGTGCCAGTAGCGGCCGGACTAGCGGGTCCTACGAGCAGTACTTC
>TRBJ2-1|TRBV5-5|TRBD2|NA
CASSSKTSGHYNEQFF
TGTGCCAGCAGCAGTAAGACTAGCGGCCACTACAATGAGCAGTTCTTC
>TRBJ2-5|TRBV15|TRBD2|once
CATSRDLLAGLQETQYF
TGTGCCACCAGCAGAGATCTACTAGCGGGTCTCCAAGAGACCCAGTACTTC
>TRBJ1-5|TRBV28|NA|NA
CASSLGGSNQPQHF
TGTGCCAGCAGTCTTGGGGGCAGTAATCAGCCCCAGCATTTT
>TRBJ2-5|TRBV19|NA|NA
CASSMVDGQETQYF
TGTGCCAGTAGTATGGTCGACGGGCAAGAGACCCAGTACTTC
>TRBJ1-4|TRBV29-1|NA|NA
CSVAGGGDEKLFF
TGCAGCGTTGCCGGGGGGGGAGATGAAAAACTGTTTTTT
>TRBJ2-1|TRBV5-1|NA|NA
CASSLADWRDEQFF
TGCGCCAGCAGCTTGGCAGATTGGCGGGACGAGCAGTTCTTC
>TRBJ1-4|TRBV6-5|NA|NA
CASSPPGQRLKLFF
TGTGCCAGCAGTCCCCCGGGACAACGGTTAAAACTGTTTTTT
>TRBJ2-1|TRBV29-1|TRBD2|NA
CSAREGPEDEQFF
TGCAGCGCCCGGGAGGGCCCGGAGGATGAGCAGTTCTTC
>TRBJ2-1|TRBV19|TRBD1|NA
CASSHPGTGGYNEQFF
TGTGCCAGTTCCCACCCCGGGACAGGGGGTTACAATGAGCAGTTCTTC
>TRBJ1-1|TRBV9|NA|NA
CASSVGVTQPGDTEAFF
TGTGCCAGCAGCGTAGGAGTTACGCAACCCGGGGACACTGAAGCTTTCTTT
>TRBJ2-7|TRBV5-1|NA|NA
CASSPRDNSYEQYF
TGCGCCAGCAGTCCACGGGACAACTCCTACGAGCAGTACTTC
>TRBJ2-2|TRBV7-3|NA|NA
CASRSQSGAGELFF
TGTGCCAGCAGATCCCAGTCAGGGGCCGGGGAGCTGTTTTTT
>TRBJ1-2|TRBV5-1|TRBD1|once
CASSLSSTGTGIYGYTF
TGCGCCAGCAGCCTTAGCTCGACCGGGACAGGGATCTATGGCTACACCTTC
>TRBJ2-5|TRBV28|NA|once
CASSLTGVKETQYF
TGTGCCAGCAGTTTGACAGGAGTTAAAGAGACCCAGTACTTC
>TRBJ2-7|TRBV5-6|TRBD2|NA
CASSPGLAGFSSYEQYF
TGTGCCAGCAGTCCGGGACTAGCGGGGTTTAGCTCCTACGAGCAGTACTTC
>TRBJ2-3|TRBV7-3|TRBD2|NA
CASSLKPLAGALDGTDTQYF
TGTGCCAGCAGCTTAAAGCCACTAGCGGGGGCCCTGGATGGCACAGATACGCAGTATTTT
>TRBJ2-7|TRBV19|NA|NA
CASMPRIGTPYEQYF
TGTGCCAGTATGCCCCGGATTGGGACTCCCTACGAGCAGTACTTC
>TRBJ2-2|TRBV6-6|NA|NA
CASSHQRVDTGELFF
TGTGCCAGCAGTCACCAACGGGTTGATACCGGGGAGCTGTTTTTT
>TRBJ1-6|TRBV20-1|NA|NA
CSASTGPANLSPLHF
TGCAGTGCTAGTACAGGCCCCGCAAATCTCTCACCCCTCCACTTT
>TRBJ2-3|TRBV15|NA|NA
CATSRTIKGADTQYF
TGTGCCACCAGCAGAACCATAAAGGGGGCAGATACGCAGTATTTT
>TRBJ2-2|TRBV15|TRBD1|NA
CATGRDRESTGELFF
TGTGCCACCGGCCGGGACAGGGAGAGCACCGGGGAGCTGTTTTTT
>TRBJ1-2|TRBV27|NA|NA
CASSLWGGSHSEGYTF
TGTGCCAGCAGTTTATGGGGGGGGAGTCACTCGGAGGGCTACACCTTC
>TRBJ2-2|TRBV9|TRBD1|NA
CASSVSTGTGSTGELFF
TGTGCCAGCAGCGTGAGTACCGGGACAGGGAGCACCGGGGAGCTGTTTTTT
>TRBJ2-3|TRBV30|NA|NA
CAWGQPRNTQYF
TGTGCCTGGGGACAGCCTAGGAATACGCAGTATTTT
>TRBJ2-1|TRBV10-1|TRBD2|NA
CASGSSGSDEQFF
TGCGCCAGCGGGAGTAGCGGGAGTGATGAGCAGTTCTTC
>TRBJ2-2|TRBV19|TRBD1|NA
CASSLPPRTGNTGELFF
TGTGCCAGTAGTCTCCCCCCACGGACAGGGAACACCGGGGAGCTGTTTTTT
>TRBJ1-1|TRBV6-6|NA|NA
CASSPSGEAFMNTEAFF
TGTGCCAGCAGTCCCTCTGGGGAGGCTTTTATGAACACTGAAGCTTTCTTT
>TRBJ1-1|TRBV2|NA|few
CASRHEGNTEAFF
TGTGCCAGCAGACACGAGGGGAACACTGAAGCTTTCTTT
>TRBJ2-3|TRBV29-1|TRBD2|NA
CSAILAGGRNTQYF
TGCAGCGCGATACTAGCGGGGGGGCGAAATACGCAGTATTTT